Below are 23 T cell receptor beta chains sequenced from a single sample in a study of neoadjuvant nivolumab and ipilimumab in lung cancer. Only in-frame clones appear in the TCRdb table, and some are missing; sequencing was by immunoSEQ multiplex PCR. The data hold 7,000 or so clones, with less than 85% observed a single time. Sequencing was performed on tumor tissue, taken after neoadjuvant nivolumab, alone or with ipilimumab, at or shortly before surgery. These receptors were taken from an adult with non-small cell lung cancer.

V and J are TRBV4-1 and TRBJ1-3, with unresolved D. Deletions cut 0 bases from V and 3 bases from J, with 9 bases between. This CDR3 region has 15 residues. The germline gives CDR1 MGHRA, CDR2 YSYEKL. CDR3 amino acids: CASSQDNGDGNTIYF. DNA for the CDR3: TGCGCCAGCAGCCAAGATAACGGGGATGGAAACACCATATATTTT.

V usage is TRBV5-5 and J usage is TRBJ1-3, with unresolved D. V lost 3 bases and J 0 bases, leaving 7 bases between the germline ends. Per the germline V gene, CDR1 is SGHKS and CDR2 is YYEKEE (reference sequence). CDR3 size: 14 residues. This CDR3 reads CASSWDSSGNTIYF. The DNA of the CDR3 is TGTGCCAGCAGCTGGGATAGCTCTGGAAACACCATATATTTT.

V is TRBV11-2 and J is TRBJ2-7; D is perhaps TRBD1 or TRBD2 (5 bases each). CDR3 size: 16 residues. The germline V gene has CDR1 SGHAT and CDR2 FQNNGV. The V gene lost 1 base and the J gene lost 10 bases, with 23 bases spanning the gap. CDR3 coding DNA: TGTGCCAGCAGCTTAGCCGGGACGGTTATCAAAAAGGGACAGTACTTC. It encodes CASSLAGTVIKKGQYF. Together with reference TRBV11-2 and TRBJ2-7, the CDR3 gives the full variable domain: EAGVAQSPRYKIIEKRQSVAFWCNPISGHATLYWYQQILGQGPKLLIQFQNNGVVDDSQLPKDRFSAERLKGVDSTLKIQPAKLEDSAVYLCASSLAGTVIKKGQYFGPGTRLTVT.

The V gene is TRBV7-9, the J gene TRBJ2-3, with 8 bases that match TRBD2. This CDR3 has 16 amino acids. The germline V gene encodes CDR1 SEHNR and CDR2 FQNEAQ (reference sequence). With 6 bases clipped from V and 6 bases from J, the junction kept 14 bases outside the gene matches. The CDR3 loop reads CASRVTGGPEADTQYF. As DNA, the CDR3 is TGTGCCAGCAGGGTAACGGGAGGGCCTGAGGCCGATACGCAGTATTTT.

This clone was found a few times. The V gene is TRBV27, the J gene TRBJ2-7, with TRBD1 identical over 8 bases. V lost 6 bases, J lost 1 base, and 8 bases stayed unmatched. From germline, CDR1 is MNHEY and CDR2 SMNVEV (reference sequence). This CDR3 spans 15 amino acids. In DNA form, the CDR3 reads TGTGCCAGCAGCAGCGGACAGGGAGGTTCCTACGAGCAGTACTTC. Protein: CASSSGQGGSYEQYF.

This clone was seen more than once but under ten times. The V gene is TRBV6-1, the J gene TRBJ1-1; 8 bases are shared with TRBD1. The germline V gene encodes CDR1 MNHNS and CDR2 SASEGT. The length of the CDR3 is 14 residues. V lost 6 bases to trimming and J lost 1 base; unmatched junction nucleotides: 4. CDR3 amino acids: CASRTQGANTEAFF. CDR3 DNA: TGTGCCAGCAGAACCCAGGGGGCGAACACTGAAGCTTTCTTT.

This chain uses TRBV10-3 with TRBJ2-2; D uncertain. Per the germline V gene, CDR1 is ENHRY and CDR2 is SYGVKD. The CDR3 is 14 amino acids. Trimming left V 5 bases short and J 1 base short, with 8 bases between. CDR3 amino acids: CAISLGENTGELFF. The CDR3 DNA reads as TGTGCCATCAGTCTTGGGGAGAACACCGGGGAGCTGTTTTTT.

This clone was detected once. Here the CDR3 DNA reads TGTGCCAGCAGCTTGGACAGGGTTAAGCAGTACTTC. Its translation is CASSLDRVKQYF. The gene calls are TRBV5-6 and TRBJ2-7; tentative D call: TRBD1 (6 bases). Germline CDR1 SGHDT, CDR2 YYEEEE. The ends were cut back, 0 bases at V and 8 bases at J, with 9 bases in the middle. The CDR3 extends over 12 amino acids.

The V call is TRBV5-4, the J call TRBJ1-5, with D possibly matching TRBD1 (5 bases). Trimming shortened V by 4 bases and J by 3 bases, and 14 bases separated the two germline ends. The CDR3 runs 15 residues. CDR1 is SGHNT and CDR2 is YYREEE in the germline V gene (reference sequence). As DNA, the CDR3 is TGTGCCAGCAGCATAGGCAGGGCCCTCAATCAGCCCCAGCATTTT. It codes for CASSIGRALNQPQHF.

The V call is TRBV2, the J call TRBJ2-1; no reliable D call. V dropped 7 bases and J dropped 3 bases, with 10 bases sitting between them. Germline CDR1 SNHLY, CDR2 FYNNEI. The CDR3 runs to 13 residues. CDR3: CASTLFIYNEQFF. The CDR3 nucleotides read TGTGCCAGCACACTGTTCATCTACAATGAGCAGTTCTTC.

This clone was recorded a few times. This chain joins TRBV4-2 and TRBJ2-7; D tentatively reads TRBD1 or TRBD2 (6 bases each). Germline V gene lookup returns CDR1 LGHNA and CDR2 YNFKEQ. Between the trimmed V and J ends, which lost 0 bases and 2 bases, there was a span of 14 bases. The CDR3 length is 16 residues. The CDR3 DNA is TGTGCCAGCAGCCAAGAGGGGGGCGGGACTGCCTACGAGCAGTACTTC. Translating gives CASSQEGGGTAYEQYF.

The V call is TRBV6-4, the J call TRBJ2-1; the match to TRBD2 covers 7 bases. The CDR3 runs 16 residues. V gave up 0 bases and J gave up 0 bases; unmatched junction bases: 2. Germline assignment: CDR1 MRHNA and CDR2 SNTAGT. CDR3 nucleotide sequence: TGTGCCAGCAGTGACTCGGGGGGGAGCTCCTACAATGAGCAGTTCTTC. Translated, it gives CASSDSGGSSYNEQFF.

J is TRBJ1-2 and V is TRBV6-1; unclear D gene. From germline, CDR1 is MNHNS and CDR2 SASEGT. The CDR3 is made up of 14 amino acids. V lost 1 base, J lost 1 base, and 7 bases lay in between. The CDR3 DNA is TGTGCCAGCAGTGAAGGCCCCTTTAACTATGGCTACACCTTC. Translating gives CASSEGPFNYGYTF.

The chain recombines TRBV10-2 with TRBJ1-1; D unclear. The CDR3 runs to 13 residues. The germline V gene encodes CDR1 WSHSY and CDR2 SAAADI. V dropped 3 bases and J dropped 3 bases, with 8 bases sitting between them. DNA for the CDR3: TGCGCCAGCAGTGAACAGCTTTACACTGAAGCTTTCTTT. Protein product: CASSEQLYTEAFF.

The chain is built from TRBV7-9 and TRBJ1-2, with 10 bases fitting TRBD1. This CDR3 comprises 17 residues. Per the germline V gene, CDR1 is SEHNR and CDR2 is FQNEAQ (reference sequence). Unmatched junction bases numbered 9, after V lost 5 bases and J lost 0 bases. CDR3 sequence reads: CASSPGRGQGTNYGYTF. CDR3 in DNA: TGTGCCAGCAGCCCCGGTCGGGGACAGGGGACTAACTATGGCTACACCTTC.

Worth noting for this clone: This sample also contains other DNA sequences that code for the same CDR3. The chain uses TRBV19 and TRBJ1-1; 9 bases agree with TRBD1. Germline CDR1 LNHDA, CDR2 SQIVND (reference sequence). The CDR3 totals 13 residues. V lost 10 bases and J lost 1; bases outside the gene matches: 4. The CDR3 DNA reads TGTGCCACCCAACAGGGGGCGAACACTGAAGCTTTCTTT. This translates into CATQQGANTEAFF. The whole variable domain, remainder taken from reference TRBV19 and TRBJ1-1, is DGGITQSPKYLFRKEGQNVTLSCEQNLNHDAMYWYRQDPGQGLRLIYYSQIVNDFQKGDIAEGYSVSREKKESFPLTVTSAQKNPTAFYLCATQQGANTEAFFGQGTRLTVV.

As for this clone: In the same sample, other DNA sequences code for this CDR3. The V call is TRBV5-1, the J call TRBJ2-1; D perhaps matches TRBD1 (6 bases). V was trimmed by 0 bases and J by 10 bases, leaving 11 bases between them. Germline V lookup: CDR1 SGHRS, CDR2 YFSETQ. This CDR3 comprises 13 residues. In nucleotides, the CDR3 is TGCGCCAGCAGCTTGGCGGGTGGGACAGAGCAGTTCTTC. It translates to CASSLAGGTEQFF.

V gene TRBV5-1 combines with J gene TRBJ2-1; D uncertain. Germline V gene sequence: CDR1 SGHRS, CDR2 YFSETQ. V gave up 0 bases and J gave up 4 bases, with 2 bases separating them. The CDR3 has 12 amino acids. CDR3 DNA: TGCGCCAGCAGCTTGGCATACAATGAGCAGTTCTTC. Translating gives CASSLAYNEQFF.

CDR3 nucleotides: TGTGCCAGCAGTGTCCACTACGAGCAGTACTTC. The encoded protein is CASSVHYEQYF. The rearrangement links TRBV6-6 to TRBJ2-7, with D hard to call. The CDR3 runs to 11 residues. CDR1 is MNHNY, CDR2 SVGAGI, per germline (reference sequence). Trimming took off 5 bases at V and 3 bases at J, with 5 bases between the two ends.

V and J are TRBV1 and TRBJ2-7; TRBD2, the table's D call, was not compared with the DNA. TRBV1 represents a pseudogene. The CDR3 is 16 residues long. The CDR3 region has the DNA TGCACCAGCAGCCAAGTGAGGCGGGAACGTCGCTACGAGCAGTACTTC. It encodes CTSSQVRRERRYEQYF.

With respect to this clone: A junction end diverges from the germline sequence, so it may reflect a read error. V is TRBV4-1 and J is TRBJ2-1, with D perhaps TRBD1 (5 bases). The CDR3 is 15 amino acids. Germline values: CDR1 MGHRA, CDR2 YSYEKL. The CDR3: CASSLDRYSNNEQFF. CDR3 bases: TGCGCCAGCAGCCTAGACAGATACTCCAACAATGAGCAGTTCTTC.

The chain combines TRBV28 with TRBJ2-1; D perhaps matches TRBD2 (6 bases). CDR3 length equals 16 residues. Germline assignment: CDR1 MDHEN and CDR2 SYDVKM. The V gene lost 8 bases and the J gene lost 4 bases, with 21 bases spanning the gap. CDR3 bases: TGTGCCAGCGGCGTACCCGGGACTGGGAGTTACAATGAGCAGTTCTTC. Translating it yields CASGVPGTGSYNEQFF.

This clone was counted only a few times. V gene TRBV7-8 combines with J gene TRBJ2-1; D tentatively fits TRBD1 or TRBD2 (6 bases each). The CDR3 has 14 amino acids. Trimming stripped 7 bases from V and 9 bases from J, with 19 bases between. In germline, CDR1 is SGHVS, CDR2 FQNEAQ. The CDR3 sequence is CASIERGAGSEQFF. CDR3 nucleotide sequence: TGTGCCAGCATCGAGAGGGGGGCGGGATCTGAGCAGTTCTTC.